Listed below are T cell receptor beta chains from one sample, sequenced in a study of blood T cell repertoires in COVID-19. The repertoire was sequenced with immunoSEQ multiplex PCR; TCRdb's copy has only in-frame clones and lacks some. Found here are hundreds of thousands of clones, roughly four fifths of them singletons; the top ten hold about 1.9%. Sequences were obtained from peripheral blood. The receptors were gathered from a woman aged 80 or over with acute or convalescent COVID-19. Both conserved end residues are part of each CDR3. D genes are given only for firm matches.

j_gene | d_gene | v_gene | CDR3aa
TRBJ2-1 | TRBD1 | TRBV7-8 | CASTRDRARNEQFF
TRBJ2-3 | TRBD1 | TRBV7-2 | CASSGRDRGIVDTQYF
TRBJ1-4 | NA | TRBV19 | CASSARMTTNEKLFF
TRBJ2-1 | NA | TRBV7-2 | CASSLETAGEQFF
TRBJ2-3 | TRBD2 | TRBV9 | CASSVMGRGLDTDTQYF
TRBJ1-2 | NA | TRBV5-4 | CASSILRVERRDYGYTF
TRBJ2-1 | TRBD2 | TRBV28 | CASARMRTSDLLEQFF
TRBJ2-7 | NA | TRBV6-1 | CASSEALGATYEQYF
TRBJ1-1 | TRBD1 | TRBV4-1 | CASSGRQGAMNTEAFF
TRBJ2-2 | NA | TRBV7-8 | CASSLRGGLNTGELFF
TRBJ1-6 | TRBD1 | TRBV13 | CASSLDRGNSPLHF